Below are 16 T cell receptor beta chains sequenced from a single sample in a study of Ad26.COV2.S vaccination and SARS-CoV-2 variants. Here immunoSEQ multiplex PCR was the method, and the copy in TCRdb shows in-frame clones only, minus some. In the table there are roughly 320,000 clones, roughly 84% of which are singletons. Treatment defined: about 20 received Ad26.COV2.S at low or high dose, single or two shots; 5 received placebo; per-sample allocation not given. Specimens were obtained on day 63 following the first vaccine or placebo injection. The sequenced sample was peripheral blood, obtained in a trial of Ad26.COV2.S vaccine versus placebo. Receptor source: a person aged 18-60 years who received the Ad26.COV2.S COVID-19 vaccine or a placebo.

This clone came up once. The V gene is TRBV7-9, the J gene TRBJ1-2; D is undetermined. Germline-derived CDR1 and CDR2 are SEHNR and FQNEAQ (reference sequence). The CDR3 has 13 amino acids. Deletions cut 5 bases from V and 5 bases from J, with 12 bases between. The CDR3 here is CASSLGLSYGYTF. In DNA form, the CDR3 reads TGTGCCAGCAGCCTGGGCCTTTCATATGGCTACACCTTC.

This sequence joins TRBV9 and TRBJ2-6, with D perhaps assigned TRBD1 or TRBD2 (5 bases each). Germline CDR1 reads SGDLS; CDR2 reads YYNGEE. The CDR3 spans 18 residues. Trimming took off 4 bases at V and 1 base at J, with 18 bases between the two ends. CDR3 sequence: CASSPRDGSVSGANVLTF. The CDR3 nucleotides read TGTGCCAGCAGCCCTCGGGACGGGTCGGTTTCTGGGGCCAACGTCCTGACTTTC. Looking up the rest from reference TRBV9 and TRBJ2-6 gives the full variable domain: DSGVTQTPKHLITATGQRVTLRCSPRSGDLSVYWYQQSLDQGLQFLIQYYNGEERAKGNILERFSAQQFPDLHSELNLSSLELGDSALYFCASSPRDGSVSGANVLTFGAGSRLTVL.

The V call is TRBV4-3, the J call TRBJ1-3; D uncertain. Trimming cost V 0 bases and J 0 bases, with 9 bases left between them. Germline CDR1 reads LGHNA; CDR2 reads YSLEER. The CDR3 loop spans 16 amino acids. CDR3 in amino acids: CASSQDLKFSGNTIYF. The CDR3 nucleotides read TGCGCCAGCAGCCAAGATCTGAAGTTCTCTGGAAACACCATATATTTT.

On this clone itself: Other DNA sequences in this sample translate to the same CDR3. The chain carries TRBV4-3 and TRBJ1-2; TRBD1 aligns across 7 bases. CDR1 and CDR2 from the germline V gene are LGHNA and YSLEER. J was trimmed by 0 bases and V by 3 bases; bases with no gene match: 1. This CDR3 comprises 14 residues. CDR3 bases: TGCGCCAGCAGCCAGGGGACAGCTAACTATGGCTACACCTTC. It codes for CASSQGTANYGYTF.

This clone was observed once. The genes are TRBV9 and TRBJ1-1; no definite D call. Per germline, CDR1 SGDLS and CDR2 YYNGEE. Trimming removed 4 bases from V and 1 base from J, with 11 bases in between. The CDR3 extends over 14 amino acids. The CDR3 DNA sequence: TGTGCCAGCAGCCCCAGCCATCAGAACACTGAAGCTTTCTTT. It yields the protein CASSPSHQNTEAFF.

This chain joins TRBV10-3 and TRBJ1-5; D not certain. The CDR3 runs to 14 residues. V was pared by 2 bases and J by 4 bases, with 9 bases between. CDR1 is ENHRY, CDR2 SYGVKD, per germline. This chain's CDR3 is CAISEGKQNQPQHF. Here the CDR3 DNA reads TGTGCCATCAGTGAGGGGAAACAGAATCAGCCCCAGCATTTT.

This clone showed up just once. The rearrangement uses TRBV7-9 and TRBJ2-7; possibly TRBD2 for D (7 bases). The CDR3 is made up of 14 amino acids. Per the germline V gene, CDR1 is SEHNR and CDR2 is FQNEAQ (reference sequence). Trimming shortened V by 5 bases and J by 6 bases, and 17 bases separated the two germline ends. CDR3 in DNA: TGTGCCAGCAGCCCCCCGGGGGGCCTGCGCGAGCAGTACTTC. This sequence encodes CASSPPGGLREQYF.

The J gene is TRBJ2-5, the V gene TRBV15, with TRBD2 as a possible D gene (6 bases). There are 14 residues in the CDR3. Between the trimmed V and J ends, which lost 0 bases and 7 bases, there was a span of 12 bases. In germline, CDR1 is LNHNV, CDR2 YYDKDF (reference sequence). The CDR3 sequence: CATSREGGYVTQYF. The CDR3 DNA sequence: TGTGCCACCAGCAGAGAGGGAGGTTACGTGACCCAGTACTTC.

V usage is TRBV5-1 and J usage is TRBJ1-2, with 8 bases identical to TRBD1. Germline V gene sequence: CDR1 SGHRS, CDR2 YFSETQ. This CDR3 is built from 14 residues. The V gene end was trimmed by 5 bases and the J gene end by 3 bases; junction bases not matched to a gene: 6. The CDR3 protein is CASRTGEVDYGYTF. For the CDR3, the DNA is TGCGCCAGCAGGACAGGGGAGGTCGACTATGGCTACACCTTC.

This clone appeared once. The chain recombines TRBV5-8 with TRBJ1-1; tentatively, D is TRBD1 (6 bases). V lost 4 bases and J lost 6, with 16 bases in between. The CDR3 has 14 amino acids. The germline gives CDR1 SGHTS, CDR2 YDEGEE. The CDR3 bases are TGTGCCAGCAGCACTGACAGGCGGGGCGCTGAAGCTTTCTTT. Its protein product is CASSTDRRGAEAFF.

This clone has just a few counts. The V call is TRBV27, the J call TRBJ1-3; D uncertain. V lost 2 bases and J lost 7, with 15 bases in between. Germline CDR1 and CDR2: MNHEY and SMNVEV (reference sequence). The length of the CDR3 is 15 residues. CDR3 nucleotides: TGTGCCAGCAGTTTAGATCCAGGCACGGGGAACACCATATATTTT. This sequence encodes CASSLDPGTGNTIYF.

The chain recombines TRBV5-1 with TRBJ1-2; a weak D match, TRBD1 (5 bases). Trimming pared 6 bases from V and 0 bases from J, leaving 12 bases between. The CDR3 loop spans 14 amino acids. The germline CDR1 and CDR2 sequences are SGHRS and YFSETQ. The CDR3 region has the DNA TGCGCCAGCAAGGAGGGGCAAACTAACTATGGCTACACCTTC. This translates into CASKEGQTNYGYTF.

The chain uses TRBV7-8 and TRBJ1-1; D unclear. This CDR3 comprises 15 residues. V was shortened by 3 bases and J by 3 bases, with 14 bases between the two germline ends. Germline CDR1 SGHVS, CDR2 FQNEAQ. DNA for the CDR3: TGTGCCAGCAGCTTTCGGCGTGTGGGGTACACTGAAGCTTTCTTT. Its protein is CASSFRRVGYTEAFF.

V gene TRBV7-3 combines with J gene TRBJ2-2; D remains ambiguous. The CDR3 contains 12 residues. Germline V gene data show CDR1 as SGHTA and CDR2 as FQGTGA. V lost 6 bases to trimming and J lost 6 bases, with 8 bases between them. The CDR3 region is CASSSDAGELFF. In nucleotides, the CDR3 is TGTGCCAGCAGTTCGGATGCCGGGGAGCTGTTTTTT.

This sequence joins TRBV11-1 and TRBJ1-6; the D gene is possibly TRBD1 (5 bases). The germline V gene encodes CDR1 SGHAT and CDR2 FQDESV (reference sequence). V was trimmed by 4 bases and J by 7 bases, leaving 11 bases between them. This CDR3 spans 14 amino acids. The DNA of the CDR3 is TGTGCCAGCAGCTCCTATGAGGGGAATTCACCCCTCCACTTT. Its translation: CASSSYEGNSPLHF.

This chain joins TRBV18 and TRBJ1-5; no reliable D call. V shed 1 base and J shed 1 base, with 8 bases lying between them. The CDR3 runs 15 residues. Germline CDR1 is KGHSH and CDR2 is LQKENI. The CDR3 sequence: CASSPQGRSNQPQHF. CDR3 nucleotides: TGTGCCAGCTCACCACAGGGCCGAAGCAATCAGCCCCAGCATTTT.